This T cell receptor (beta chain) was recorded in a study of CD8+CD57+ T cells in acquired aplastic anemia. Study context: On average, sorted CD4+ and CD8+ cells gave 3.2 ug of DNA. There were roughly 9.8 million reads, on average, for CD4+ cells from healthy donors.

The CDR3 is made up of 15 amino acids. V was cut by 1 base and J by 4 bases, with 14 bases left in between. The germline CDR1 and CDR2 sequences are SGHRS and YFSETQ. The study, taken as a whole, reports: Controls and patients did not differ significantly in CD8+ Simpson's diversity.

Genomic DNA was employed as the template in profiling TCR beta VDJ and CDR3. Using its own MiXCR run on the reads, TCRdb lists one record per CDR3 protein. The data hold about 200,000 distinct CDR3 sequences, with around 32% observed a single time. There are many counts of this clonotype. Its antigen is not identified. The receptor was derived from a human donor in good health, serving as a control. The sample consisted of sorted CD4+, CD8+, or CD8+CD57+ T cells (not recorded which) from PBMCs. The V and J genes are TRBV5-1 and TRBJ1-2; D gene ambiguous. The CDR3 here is CASSLSVGQTYGYTF. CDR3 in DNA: TGCGCCAGCAGCTTGTCCGTAGGCCAAACCTATGGCTACACCTTC. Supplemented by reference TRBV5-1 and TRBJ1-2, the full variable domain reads KAGVTQTPRYLIKTRGQQVTLSCSPISGHRSVSWYQQTPGQGLQFLFEYFSETQRNKGNFPGRFSGRQFSNSRSEMNVSTLELGDSALYLCASSLSVGQTYGYTFGSGTRLTVV.